This is a list of T cell receptor beta chains from one sample in a study of T cells after yellow fever vaccination. MiXCR, run by TCRdb on the 5' RACE reads, gives a single entry per CDR3 protein. This table holds about 220,000 distinct CDR3 sequences, roughly 3% found once. The source was CD4+ T cells sorted from PBMCs, collected 10 days after the yellow fever booster vaccination. Every receptor here comes from a man aged 18 to 35 who received the YFV17D yellow fever vaccine. Each CDR3 is given with its conserved first and last residue. A D gene is named only where the DNA matches it firmly. Not every row has a clone size; where given, it reads once, few, many or a size class.

clone_size d_call j_call v_call cdr3_nt cdr3_aa
. . TRBJ1-1 TRBV19 TGTGCCAGTAGTCCCGGGGGATTTATGAACACTGAAGCTTTCTTT CASSPGGFMNTEAFF
many . TRBJ2-2 TRBV5-6 TGTGCCAGCAGCTATCTAGCTAGGAACACCGGGGAGCTGTTTTTT CASSYLARNTGELFF
many . TRBJ2-5 TRBV7-3 TGTGCCAGCAGCTTAAGGGGAGGGGGCGAAGGGATGAAGACCCAGTACTTC CASSLRGGGEGMKTQYF
many TRBD1 TRBJ2-7 TRBV5-6 TGTGCCAGCAGAAGGACAGGGGCTTCCTACGAGCAGTACTTC CASRRTGASYEQYF
. . TRBJ2-3 TRBV4-1 TGCGCCAGCAGCCAAGAATCTCAGCGGAGGAGCACAGATACGCAGTATTTT CASSQESQRRSTDTQYF
few . TRBJ1-1 TRBV7-6 TGTGCCAGCAGTAAAAACAGGGAGAACACTGAAGCTTTCTTT CASSKNRENTEAFF
. TRBD2 TRBJ2-2 TRBV20-1 TGCAGTGCTAGAGGCCTAGCGGGGGGCGCGAACACCGGGGAGCTGTTTTTT CSARGLAGGANTGELFF
many . TRBJ2-5 TRBV7-2 TGTGCCAGCAGCTTAGGGGGTGGGGTTTTGTTGGGAGAGACCCAGTACTTC CASSLGGGVLLGETQYF
many . TRBJ2-3 TRBV9 TGTGCCAGCAGCCCCCACAGTGCAGATACGCAGTATTTT CASSPHSADTQYF
. . TRBJ1-2 TRBV3-2 TGTGCCAGCAGCTCTCGCGGGGGACGGGATGGATCCGGCTACACCTTC CASSSRGGRDGSGYTF
. . TRBJ1-1 TRBV18 TGTGCCAGCTCACCAGAAGAATCCCTAAACACTGAAGCTTTCTTT CASSPEESLNTEAFF
. . TRBJ2-7 TRBV4-2 TGTGCCAGCAGCCAAGATAAAAAAGAACAGTACTTC CASSQDKKEQYF
few TRBD2 TRBJ2-3 TRBV24-1 TGTGCCACCAGTGATTACTACGGGGGGGCAACAGATACGCAGTATTTT CATSDYYGGATDTQYF
many TRBD1 TRBJ2-5 TRBV10-3 TGTGCCATCAGGGGGACAGGAGAGACCCAGTACTTC CAIRGTGETQYF
. . TRBJ1-5 TRBV19 TGTGCCAGTAGTATCGGTGTCGAGCCTCCCATACATTTT CASSIGVEPPIHF
few . TRBJ1-4 TRBV19 TGTGCCAGTAGTACCACAGCCACGGGAAAACTGTTTTTT CASSTTATGKLFF
. . TRBJ2-5 TRBV5-1 TGCGCCAGCGGGAACGGACAGACTCAAGAGACCCAGTACTTC CASGNGQTQETQYF
. TRBD1 TRBJ1-2 TRBV20-1 TGCAGTGCTGGAGGGGACAGGGGAGATGGCTACACCTTC CSAGGDRGDGYTF
many TRBD1 TRBJ1-5 TRBV6-2/TRBV6-3 TGTGCCAGCAGAATGGACAGGGGCAATCAGCCCCAGCATTTT CASRMDRGNQPQHF
many . TRBJ2-7 TRBV7-9 TGTGCCAGCAGCCCCTTAACCCGGACGGCGACCGAGCAGTACTTC CASSPLTRTATEQYF
. . TRBJ1-5 TRBV12-3/TRBV12-4 TGTGCCAGCAGTTTTATGGCAGGTAGCAATCAGCCCCAGCATTTT CASSFMAGSNQPQHF
many . TRBJ2-1 TRBV10-3 TGTGCCATCATGGCTCAGGGGAAAGGTTACAATGAGCAGTTCTTC CAIMAQGKGYNEQFF
. . TRBJ1-1 TRBV21-1 TGTGCCAGCAGCAGTTCGACAGGGACTGAAGCTTTCTTT CASSSSTGTEAFF
. . TRBJ2-3 TRBV4-2 TGTGCCAGCAGCCAGCGGGGTAGCACAGATACGCAGTATTTT CASSQRGSTDTQYF
many TRBD1 TRBJ1-1 TRBV7-2 TGTGCCAGCAGCTTTCCCGGGACAGGGCTAGCTTTCTTT CASSFPGTGLAFF
. . TRBJ1-5 TRBV20-1 TGCAGTGCTAGAGATTCCAGATATAGCAATCAGCCCCAGCATTTT CSARDSRYSNQPQHF
many . TRBJ1-4 TRBV5-1 TGCGCCAGCAGCTCCGGCGCGCCAAATGAAAAACTGTTTTTT CASSSGAPNEKLFF
few . TRBJ1-6 TRBV7-2 TGTGCCAGCAGCTTAAGGGGGACTAGTGATTCACCCCTCCACTTT CASSLRGTSDSPLHF
many . TRBJ1-5 TRBV4-1 TGCGCCAGCAGCCACACGACAGGTCAAGGCAATCAGCCCCAGCATTTT CASSHTTGQGNQPQHF
. TRBD1 TRBJ2-3 TRBV7-2 TGTGCCAGCAGCCCTGACAGGGGAGGCACAGATACGCAGTATTTT CASSPDRGGTDTQYF
many . TRBJ1-2 TRBV20-1 TGCAGTGCTCGCAACAGGGACTATGGCTACACCTTC CSARNRDYGYTF
once TRBD2 TRBJ2-3 TRBV4-2 TGTGCCAGCAGCCAAGAAGGCGGGGGTCATACAGATACGCAGTATTTT CASSQEGGGHTDTQYF
many . TRBJ2-7 TRBV6-2/TRBV6-3 TGTGCCAGCAGTTACTCAATCCGCGAGCAGTACTTC CASSYSIREQYF
many TRBD1 TRBJ2-7 TRBV4-3 TGCGCCAGCAGCCGCACAGGGGACGCTTCCTACGAGCAGTACTTC CASSRTGDASYEQYF
many . TRBJ1-1 TRBV7-9 TGTGCCAGCAGGGGAATGAACACTGAAGCTTTCTTT CASRGMNTEAFF
many . TRBJ1-6 TRBV10-3 TGTGCCACACAATCAGGGAGGTGGAATTCACCCCTCCACTTT CATQSGRWNSPLHF
few . TRBJ2-3 TRBV20-1 TGCAGTCCGAAGGGGGAAGATACGCAGTATTTT CSPKGEDTQYF
. . TRBJ2-2 TRBV6-5 TGTGCCAGCAGTTACGAGATCGCGAACACCGGGGAGCTGTTTTTT CASSYEIANTGELFF
few TRBD2 TRBJ2-1 TRBV5-1 TGCGCCAGCAGCCGCGGGGGGGCTCTTCATGAGCAGTTCTTC CASSRGGALHEQFF
. . TRBJ2-7 TRBV6-6 TGTGCCAGCAGCGGGACGACAGGTCAAGGGGAGCAGTACTTC CASSGTTGQGEQYF
many TRBD1 TRBJ1-2 TRBV9 TGTGCCAGCAGCCCCCGGGACAGGGCGGGCGGCTACACCTTC CASSPRDRAGGYTF
. . TRBJ1-5 TRBV5-8 TGTGCCAGCAGCCCAGGGGAGTATAGCAATCAGCCCCAGCATTTT CASSPGEYSNQPQHF
few . TRBJ1-2 TRBV27 TGTGCCAGCAGTAAAGGGGGTTGGTATGGCTACACCTTC CASSKGGWYGYTF
. . TRBJ2-1 TRBV7-2 TGTGCCAGCAGCTTAGGGCCCCGGTTGGGTGAGCAGTTCTTC CASSLGPRLGEQFF
few . TRBJ2-1 TRBV5-5 TGTGCCAGCAGCCTGGTTAGGGCTGAGCAGTTCTTC CASSLVRAEQFF
many TRBD1 TRBJ1-2 TRBV12-3/TRBV12-4 TGTGCCAGCAGTGAAGGACAGGCCTATGGCTACACCTTC CASSEGQAYGYTF
many TRBD1 TRBJ2-2 TRBV6-5 TGTGCCAGCAGCCCGGGACAGGGGGCAGGCGGGGAGCTGTTTTTT CASSPGQGAGGELFF
few . TRBJ2-5 TRBV29-1 TGCAGCGTCCGTGGGGGGATTAAGGAGACCCAGTACTTC CSVRGGIKETQYF
few TRBD1 TRBJ2-5 TRBV5-4 TGTGCCAGCAGCTACGGACAGGGGGCTCGGGAGACCCAGTACTTC CASSYGQGARETQYF
. . TRBJ2-5 TRBV6-5 TGTGCCAGCAGTTACTCGACAGTCGGGGAGACCCAGTACTTC CASSYSTVGETQYF
many . TRBJ2-5 TRBV20-1 TGCAGTGCTAGATCAGGCGGCGGGGCGTACTTC CSARSGGGAYF
many TRBD1 TRBJ2-3 TRBV7-2 TGTGCCAGCAGCTTAGTGGGACAGGCGAGCACAGATACGCAGTATTTT CASSLVGQASTDTQYF
many . TRBJ1-5 TRBV20-1 TGCAGTGCTAGGAAGGGAAGCAATCAGCCCCAGCATTTT CSARKGSNQPQHF
many . TRBJ1-2 TRBV6-6 TGTGCCAGCAGTTACCCTACAGACAGCGTCTATGGCTACACCTTC CASSYPTDSVYGYTF
many . TRBJ1-1 TRBV3-1 TGTGCCAGCAGCCAAGGAGGAGGTTCAGTCACTGAAGCTTTCTTT CASSQGGGSVTEAFF
. . TRBJ2-5 TRBV7-9 TGTGCCAGCAGCCGGCGGAGGGACCAGAACCAAGAGACCCAGTACTTC CASSRRRDQNQETQYF
. . TRBJ2-1 TRBV7-2 TGTGCCAGCAGCTCACCGATCTACAATGAGCAGTTCTTC CASSSPIYNEQFF
. . TRBJ2-3 TRBV9 TGTGCCAGCAGCCTACAGGGGGGGAGGTTGTATTTT CASSLQGGRLYF